This entry is about one T cell receptor (beta chain). This specimen includes other DNA sequences encoding the same CDR3. There were only Caucasian adults among the donors, and all lived in Nashville, Tennessee. The CDR3 has 14 amino acids. Between the trimmed V and J ends, which lost 4 bases and 0 bases, there was a span of 6 bases. Germline V CDR1 and CDR2: SGHTA, FQGNSA. The data are from a study of shared clonotypes between healthy human individuals. Measured with immunoSEQ multiplex PCR; TCRdb has only the in-frame clones, and not every one. The table includes a few million clones, more than 90% detected once.

The chain joins TRBV7-2 to TRBJ2-2; D is ambiguous. Sequenced sample: naive CD4+ T cells sorted from blood. Indicated subset: CD45RA+ positively selected. The TCR sequence derives from a man between 18 and 35 years old in good health. CDR3 sequence: CASSSSTNTGELFF. In DNA form, the CDR3 reads TGTGCCAGCAGCTCCTCAACGAACACCGGGGAGCTGTTTTTT. Using reference TRBV7-2 and TRBJ2-2 for the parts outside the CDR3, the full variable domain is GAGVSQSPSNKVTEKGKDVELRCDPISGHTALYWYRQSLGQGLEFLIYFQGNSAPDKSGLPSDRFSAERTGGSVSTLTIQRTQQEDSAVYLCASSSSTNTGELFFGEGSRLTVL.